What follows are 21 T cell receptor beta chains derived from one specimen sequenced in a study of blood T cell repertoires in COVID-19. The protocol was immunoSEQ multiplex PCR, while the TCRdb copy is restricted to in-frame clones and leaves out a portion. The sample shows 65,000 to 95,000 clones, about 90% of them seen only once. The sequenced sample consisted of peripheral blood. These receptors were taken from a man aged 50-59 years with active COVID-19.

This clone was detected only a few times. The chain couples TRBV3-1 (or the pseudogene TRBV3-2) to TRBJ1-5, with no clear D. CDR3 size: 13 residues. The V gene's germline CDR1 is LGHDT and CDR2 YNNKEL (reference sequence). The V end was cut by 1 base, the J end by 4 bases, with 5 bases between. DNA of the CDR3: TGTGCCAGCAGCCAAGTACAGAATCAGCCCCAGCATTTT. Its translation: CASSQVQNQPQHF.

CDR3: CASSWSGNQPQHF. The CDR3 bases are TGTGCCAGCAGCTGGAGCGGAAATCAGCCCCAGCATTTT. The genes are TRBV7-2 and TRBJ1-5; D remains unclear. The CDR3 has 13 residues. Trimming stripped 4 bases from V and 4 bases from J, with 8 bases between. In germline, CDR1 is SGHTA, CDR2 FQGNSA.

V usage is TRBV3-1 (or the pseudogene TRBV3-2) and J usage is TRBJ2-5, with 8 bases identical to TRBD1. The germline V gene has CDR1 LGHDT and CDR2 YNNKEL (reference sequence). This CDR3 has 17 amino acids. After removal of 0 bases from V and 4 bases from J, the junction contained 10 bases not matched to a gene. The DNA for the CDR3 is TGTGCCAGCAGCCAAGACCTTGTGACAGGGGTTCGAGAGACCCAGTACTTC. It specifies CASSQDLVTGVRETQYF.

The CDR3, as DNA: TGTGCCAGCAGTCTCCCTTTGCGACAACTAGCGAGCACCGGGGAGCTGTTTTTT. Its protein product is CASSLPLRQLASTGELFF. The chain couples TRBV28 to TRBJ2-2; 7 nucleotides agree with TRBD2. CDR1 is MDHEN, CDR2 SYDVKM, per germline. V shed 5 bases, J shed 4 bases, and the junction held 16 bases outside the gene matches. CDR3 size: 18 residues.

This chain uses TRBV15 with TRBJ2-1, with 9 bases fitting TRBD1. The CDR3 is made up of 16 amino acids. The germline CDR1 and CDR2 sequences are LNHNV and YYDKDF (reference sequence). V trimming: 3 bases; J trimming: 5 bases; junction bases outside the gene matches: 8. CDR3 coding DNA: TGTGCCACCAGCAGCCCAAACAGGGGGCTTAACAATGAGCAGTTCTTC. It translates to CATSSPNRGLNNEQFF.

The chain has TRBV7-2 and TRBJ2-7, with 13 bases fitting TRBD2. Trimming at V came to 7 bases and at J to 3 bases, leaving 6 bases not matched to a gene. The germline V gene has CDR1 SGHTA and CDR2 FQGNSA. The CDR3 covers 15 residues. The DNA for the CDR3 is TGTGCCAGCACTTCGACTAGCGGGAGGTACTACGAGCAGTACTTC. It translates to CASTSTSGRYYEQYF.

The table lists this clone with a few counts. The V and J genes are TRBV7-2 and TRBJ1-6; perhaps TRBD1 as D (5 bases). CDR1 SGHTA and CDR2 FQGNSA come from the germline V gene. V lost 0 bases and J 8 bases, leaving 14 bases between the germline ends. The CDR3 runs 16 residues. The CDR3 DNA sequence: TGTGCCAGCAGCTTAGCGCAGGGAGGGGTGGATTCACCCCTCCACTTT. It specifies CASSLAQGGVDSPLHF.

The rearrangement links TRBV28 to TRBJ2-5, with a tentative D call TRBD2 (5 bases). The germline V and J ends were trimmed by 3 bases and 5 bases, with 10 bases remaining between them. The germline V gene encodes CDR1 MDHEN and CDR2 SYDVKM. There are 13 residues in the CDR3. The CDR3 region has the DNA TGTGCCAGCAGTTTCGGCGGGCCTGAGACCCAGTACTTC. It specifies CASSFGGPETQYF.

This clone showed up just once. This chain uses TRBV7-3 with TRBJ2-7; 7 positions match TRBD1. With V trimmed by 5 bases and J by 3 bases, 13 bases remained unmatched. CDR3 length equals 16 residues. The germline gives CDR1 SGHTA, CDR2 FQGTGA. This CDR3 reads CASSLNAVAGGYEQYF. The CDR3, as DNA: TGTGCCAGCAGCCTCAACGCGGTGGCAGGGGGCTACGAGCAGTACTTC.

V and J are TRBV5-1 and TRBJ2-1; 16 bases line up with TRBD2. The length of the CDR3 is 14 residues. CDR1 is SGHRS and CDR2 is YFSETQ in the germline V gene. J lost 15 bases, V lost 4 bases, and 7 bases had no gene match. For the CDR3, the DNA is TGCGCCAGCAGCGCGGGACTAGCGGGAGGGCCAAGGTTCTTC. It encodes CASSAGLAGGPRFF.

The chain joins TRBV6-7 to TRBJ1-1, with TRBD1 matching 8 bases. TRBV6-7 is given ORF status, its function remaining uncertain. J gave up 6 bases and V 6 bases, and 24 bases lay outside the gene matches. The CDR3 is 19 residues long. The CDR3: CASSQGAGWLCPQFAEAFF. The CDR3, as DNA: TGTGCCAGCAGCCAGGGGGCTGGTTGGTTGTGCCCCCAATTCGCTGAAGCTTTCTTT.

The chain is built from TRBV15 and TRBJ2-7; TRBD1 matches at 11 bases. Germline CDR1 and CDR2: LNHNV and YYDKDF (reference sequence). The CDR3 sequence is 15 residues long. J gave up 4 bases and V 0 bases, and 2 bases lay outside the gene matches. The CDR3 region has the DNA TGTGCCACCAGCAGAGAACGGGACAGGGGGTACGAGCAGTACTTC. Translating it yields CATSRERDRGYEQYF.

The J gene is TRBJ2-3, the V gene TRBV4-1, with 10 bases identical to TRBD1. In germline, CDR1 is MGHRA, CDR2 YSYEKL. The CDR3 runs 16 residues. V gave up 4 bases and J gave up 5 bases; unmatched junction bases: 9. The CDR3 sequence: CASSRLGTGVRDTQYF. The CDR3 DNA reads TGCGCCAGCAGCCGCCTAGGGACAGGGGTTAGAGATACGCAGTATTTT.

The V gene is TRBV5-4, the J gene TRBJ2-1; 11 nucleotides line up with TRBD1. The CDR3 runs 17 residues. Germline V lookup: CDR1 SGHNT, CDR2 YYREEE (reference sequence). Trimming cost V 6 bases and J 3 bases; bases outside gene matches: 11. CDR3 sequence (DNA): TGTGCCAGCAACCAGGACAGGGGGCAGGGTGGCTACAATGAGCAGTTCTTC. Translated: CASNQDRGQGGYNEQFF.

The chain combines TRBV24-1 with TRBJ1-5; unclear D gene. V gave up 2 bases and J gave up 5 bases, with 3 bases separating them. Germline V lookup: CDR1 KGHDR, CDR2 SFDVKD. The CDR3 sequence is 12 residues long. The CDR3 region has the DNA TGTGCCACCAGTGATTCGGATCAGCCCCAGCATTTT. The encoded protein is CATSDSDQPQHF.

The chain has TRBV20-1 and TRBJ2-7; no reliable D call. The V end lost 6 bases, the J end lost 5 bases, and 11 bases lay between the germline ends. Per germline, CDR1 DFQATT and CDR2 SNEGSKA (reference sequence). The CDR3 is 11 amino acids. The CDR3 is CSATRQDEQYF. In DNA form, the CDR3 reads TGCAGTGCAACTCGACAAGACGAGCAGTACTTC.

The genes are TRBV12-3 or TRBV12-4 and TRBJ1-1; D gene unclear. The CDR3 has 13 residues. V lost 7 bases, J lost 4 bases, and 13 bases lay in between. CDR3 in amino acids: CASTRGPSTEAFF. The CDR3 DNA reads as TGTGCCAGCACCAGAGGCCCAAGCACTGAAGCTTTCTTT.

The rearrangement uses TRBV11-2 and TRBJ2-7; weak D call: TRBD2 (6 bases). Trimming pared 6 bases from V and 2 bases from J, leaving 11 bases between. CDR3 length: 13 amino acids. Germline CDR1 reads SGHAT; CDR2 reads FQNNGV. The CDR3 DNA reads TGTGCCAGCAGTTTACTAGCTACCTACGAGCAGTACTTC. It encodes CASSLLATYEQYF.

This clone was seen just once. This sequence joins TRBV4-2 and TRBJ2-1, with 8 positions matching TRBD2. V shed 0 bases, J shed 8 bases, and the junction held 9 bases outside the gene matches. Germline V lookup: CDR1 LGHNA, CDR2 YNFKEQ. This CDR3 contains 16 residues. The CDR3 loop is CASSQDPGTRRDEQFF. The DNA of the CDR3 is TGTGCCAGCAGCCAAGACCCCGGGACTAGAAGGGATGAGCAGTTCTTC.

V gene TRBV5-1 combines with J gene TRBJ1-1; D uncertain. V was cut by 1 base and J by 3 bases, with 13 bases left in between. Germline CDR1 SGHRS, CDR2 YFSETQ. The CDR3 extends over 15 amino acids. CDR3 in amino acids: CASSLKAAGYTEAFF. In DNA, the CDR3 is TGCGCCAGCAGCTTGAAAGCGGCAGGCTACACTGAAGCTTTCTTT.

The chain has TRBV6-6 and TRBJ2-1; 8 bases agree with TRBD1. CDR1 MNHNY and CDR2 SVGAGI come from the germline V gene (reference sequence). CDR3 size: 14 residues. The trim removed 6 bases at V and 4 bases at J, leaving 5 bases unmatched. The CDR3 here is CASSGTGQYNEQFF. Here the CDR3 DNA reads TGTGCCAGCAGCGGGACAGGACAGTACAATGAGCAGTTCTTC.